This TCR beta chain was observed in a study of T cell responses to AZD1222 COVID-19 vaccine. Study results and caveats: Females outnumbered males among donors, who were mostly white British; clonal diversity was possibly underestimated. Spike-specific TCR breadth and depth were elevated following two AZD1222 doses. Nearly half of spike-specific TCRs reportedly go after variant regions that carry no mutations.

This clone was seen more than once but under ten times. Its antigen is unknown. The assay was immunoSEQ multiplex PCR, and TCRdb's table has in-frame clones only and misses some. The sample has some 140,000 clones, roughly nine tenths seen once. CDR1 and CDR2 from the germline V gene are KGHSH and LQKENI. The CDR3 extends over 14 amino acids. V lost 2 bases to trimming and J lost 4 bases, with 8 bases between them. The receptor was isolated from an adult in good health. This material consisted of peripheral blood, taken on day 0 of MenACWY control vaccination. The chain recombines TRBV18 with TRBJ2-2; D not resolved. This CDR3 is CASSPLGTTGELFF. The CDR3 DNA reads TGTGCCAGCTCACCATTAGGAACCACCGGGGAGCTGTTTTTT.